A selection of T cell receptor beta chains follows, all from one sample in a study of metastatic and nonmetastatic thyroid tumors. TCRdb re-processed the PCR reads through MiXCR. The data hold tens of thousands of clones, with under 15% observed a single time. The source material was blood. The receptors originated from a female donor with papillary thyroid cancer or a benign thyroid nodule (not recorded which). Some clones in this sample may be carry-over from other donors' samples. Each CDR3 is given with its conserved first and last residue. D genes are given only for firm matches. Expanded clones are given a class, and other clones once, few, many or no size at all.

v_call	j_call	cdr3_length	clone_size	d_call	cdr3_nt	cdr3_aa
TRBV3-1	TRBJ2-5	13	many	.	TGTGCCAGCAGCTATTGGACAAGAGAGACCCAGTACTTC	CASSYWTRETQYF
TRBV18	TRBJ2-1	16	many	.	TGTGCCAGCTCACCACCGTCCCGAAAGGATTACAATGAGCAGTTCTTC	CASSPPSRKDYNEQFF
TRBV7-2	TRBJ1-1	13	many	.	TGTGCCAGCAGCTTTCACCGAGGCACTGAAGCTTTCTTT	CASSFHRGTEAFF
TRBV7-2	TRBJ2-3	14	.	.	TGTGCCAGCAGCTTCGCCGCTAGCACAGATACGCAGTATTTT	CASSFAASTDTQYF
TRBV6-2/TRBV6-3	TRBJ2-7	14	.	.	TGTGCCAGCAGTTTGTTAGCGAGTCACTCCGAGCAGTACTTC	CASSLLASHSEQYF
TRBV6-7	TRBJ2-1	9	few	.	TGTGCCAGCAGAACAGGGAAGGATTTC	CASRTGKDF
TRBV4-2	TRBJ2-2	17	.	.	TGTGCCAGCAGCCAAGACCCTTCTGCTAGTATACCCGGGGAGCTGTTTTTT	CASSQDPSASIPGELFF
TRBV5-6	TRBJ2-5	15	few	.	TGTGCCAGCAGCGGCGGGCTGGGGCGAGGAGAGACCCAGTACTTC	CASSGGLGRGETQYF
TRBV7-2	TRBJ2-7	14	.	.	TGTGCCAGCAGCTTAGATCCCTTGAGCGGCGAGCAGTACTTC	CASSLDPLSGEQYF
TRBV2	TRBJ2-5	14	many	TRBD2	TGTGCCAGCAGTGGGCTAGCGGGAGGCGGCACCCAGTACTTC	CASSGLAGGGTQYF
TRBV29-1	TRBJ1-2	14	.	TRBD1	TGCAGCCTCGCCCCTCCCGGGACAGATCTGGGCTACACCTTC	CSLAPPGTDLGYTF
TRBV7-9	TRBJ2-7	11	few	.	TGTGCCAGCAGCTCGATGTTCGAGCAGTACTTC	CASSSMFEQYF
TRBV6-1	TRBJ1-1	11	.	.	TGTGCCACCCGGGTGGGGGGTGAAGCTTTCTTT	CATRVGGEAFF
TRBV20-1	TRBJ2-5	16	many	.	TGCAGTGCTATGGGGGGTCGGGCGGCCGCCCAAGAGACCCAGTACTTC	CSAMGGRAAAQETQYF
TRBV7-9	TRBJ2-7	18	many	TRBD1	TGTGCCAGCAGCTTTAATTCCGGACAGGGCGAGAATATCTACGAGCAGTACTTC	CASSFNSGQGENIYEQYF
TRBV6-4	TRBJ2-3	12	many	.	TGTGCCAGCAGTGACTCCACAGATACGCAGTATTTT	CASSDSTDTQYF
TRBV7-9	TRBJ1-2	14	.	TRBD1	TGTGCCAGCAGCCCAACAGGGGAGGTTTATGGCTACACCTTC	CASSPTGEVYGYTF
TRBV5-1	TRBJ1-5	13	.	.	TGCGCCAGCAGCTTGTCGGGAGACCAGCCCCAGCATTTT	CASSLSGDQPQHF
TRBV12-3/TRBV12-4	TRBJ2-7	15	medium-sized	TRBD2	TGTGCCAGCAGTTTACCGGGACTAGCGGGGCACGAGCAGTACTTC	CASSLPGLAGHEQYF
TRBV28	TRBJ1-4	15	few	TRBD1	TGTGCCAGCAGTTTTGAACAGGGGTCTAATGAAAAACTGTTTTTT	CASSFEQGSNEKLFF
TRBV6-1	TRBJ1-1	14	few	.	TGTGCCAGCAGTGAATATCGAGGGATGGGTGAAGCTTTCTTT	CASSEYRGMGEAFF
TRBV20-1	TRBJ2-7	16	many	.	TGCAGTGCTAGACCGCCCCTAAGGCGGACTACCTACGAGCAGTACTTC	CSARPPLRRTTYEQYF
TRBV7-3	TRBJ2-3	13	many	.	TGTGCCAGCAGCCCCCTCGTCGCAGATACGCAGTATTTT	CASSPLVADTQYF
TRBV6-4	TRBJ2-1	15	many	TRBD2	TGTGCCAGCAGTGAAGACGGGAGCGGGGGCAATGAGCAGTTCTTC	CASSEDGSGGNEQFF
TRBV20-1	TRBJ1-6	18	once	TRBD1	TGCAGTGCCCTGGGGGTACAGGGGGCCATCCCTAAGAATTCACCCCCCCACTTT	CSALGVQGAIPKNSPPHF
TRBV6-1	TRBJ1-6	11	.	.	TGTGCCAGCAGTGAAACTCGGACCCTCCACTTT	CASSETRTLHF
TRBV7-2	TRBJ1-2	14	many	.	TGTGCCAGCAGCCCGGGTACGAAGGGAGATGGCTACACCTTC	CASSPGTKGDGYTF
TRBV27	TRBJ2-1	13	many	.	TGTGCCAGCAGTTTTTCGGAGAACAATGAGCAGTTCTTC	CASSFSENNEQFF
TRBV12-3/TRBV12-4	TRBJ2-7	12	few	.	TGTGCCAGCAGTTTTTCGGGCCTCGAGCAGTACTTC	CASSFSGLEQYF